A selection of T cell receptor beta chains follows, all from one sample in a study of identical twins. TCRdb independently ran MiXCR on the 5' RACE reads; one entry per CDR3 protein. The table shows hundreds of thousands of distinct CDR3 sequences, with roughly a quarter occurring only once. The sample was also reused in another study, on T cells expressing NK-cell markers.

The sequenced material came from CD4+ T cells sorted from blood. Receptors were obtained from a woman younger than 30 in good health. Each CDR3 is given with its conserved first and last residue. A D gene is named only where the DNA matches it firmly. Some rows mark clone size as missing; the rest say once, few, many or name a class of expanded clone.

d_call clone_size j_call v_call cdr3_aa cdr3_nt
TRBD2 - TRBJ2-1 TRBV5-1 CASSRGGDNEQFF TGCGCCAGCAGTCGGGGGGGGGACAATGAGCAGTTCTTC
- - TRBJ2-7 TRBV29-1 CSASSSLSSYEQYF TGCAGCGCCTCTAGTTCCTTAAGCTCCTACGAGCAGTACTTC
- - TRBJ1-1 TRBV5-6 CASSLLGEAFF TGTGCCAGCAGCTTGTTGGGTGAAGCTTTCTTT
TRBD2 - TRBJ2-1 TRBV7-2 CASSFSGIANERFF TGTGCCAGCAGCTTTAGCGGGATAGCGAATGAGCGTTTCTTC
- - TRBJ2-2 TRBV12-3/TRBV12-4 CASSLEEITGELFF TGTGCCAGCAGTTTAGAGGAAATCACCGGGGAGCTGTTTTTT
TRBD1 - TRBJ1-2 TRBV7-2 CASSLETRGNYGYTF TGTGCCAGCAGCTTAGAAACCAGGGGGAACTATGGCTACACCTTC
- - TRBJ2-7 TRBV27 CASSLFPTGAYEQYF TGTGCCAGCAGTTTGTTCCCGACAGGCGCCTACGAGCAGTACTTC
- few TRBJ2-7 TRBV4-2 CASSQDELGEQYF TGTGCCAGCAGCCAAGATGAGCTCGGCGAGCAGTACTTC
- - TRBJ1-1 TRBV27 CASRPRQYTEAFF TGTGCCAGCAGACCGAGACAGTACACTGAAGCTTTCTTT
- few TRBJ2-5 TRBV20-1 CSARDSRTRVQYF TGCAGTGCTAGAGACTCCCGGACACGGGTCCAGTACTTC
TRBD2 few TRBJ2-2 TRBV12-3/TRBV12-4 CASSFFLGGTGELFF TGTGCCAGCAGTTTTTTTTTGGGAGGGACCGGGGAGCTGTTTTTT
TRBD2 few TRBJ2-1 TRBV6-2/TRBV6-3 CASSDRLAGANEQFF TGTGCCAGCAGTGACCGACTAGCGGGAGCAAATGAGCAGTTCTTC
- - TRBJ2-3 TRBV29-1 CSYRARDTDTQYF TGCAGCTACAGGGCAAGAGATACAGATACGCAGTATTTT
TRBD1 once TRBJ2-7 TRBV18 CASSGTGGWDEQYF TGTGCCAGCTCCGGGACAGGGGGTTGGGACGAGCAGTACTTC
TRBD2 - TRBJ2-5 TRBV5-1 CASSDLSAGVETQYF TGCGCCAGCAGCGACCTATCAGCGGGAGTGGAGACCCAGTACTTC
- - TRBJ2-7 TRBV12-3/TRBV12-4 CASTNYRGGEQYF TGTGCCAGCACCAACTACCGAGGAGGCGAGCAGTACTTC
- - TRBJ2-5 TRBV15 CATFDGGQETQYF TGTGCCACCTTCGACGGGGGCCAAGAGACCCAGTACTTC
TRBD1 - TRBJ2-3 TRBV20-1 CSANRGRSDTQYF TGCAGTGCTAACAGGGGGCGATCGGATACGCAGTATTTT
TRBD2 - TRBJ2-2 TRBV30 CAWRLAGVGFRELFF TGTGCCTGGAGACTAGCGGGAGTAGGCTTCCGGGAGCTGTTTTTT
TRBD2 few TRBJ2-5 TRBV6-1 CASSPGRPSGSSETQYF TGTGCCAGCAGTCCCGGGCGGCCTAGCGGGAGTTCAGAGACCCAGTACTTC
- - TRBJ2-7 TRBV19 CASSIGASAGTTEQYF TGTGCCAGTAGTATAGGAGCCTCGGCAGGAACGACCGAGCAGTACTTC
- - TRBJ2-3 TRBV4-1 CASSFKRADITDTQYF TGCGCCAGCAGCTTTAAAAGGGCGGATATCACAGATACGCAGTATTTT
- few TRBJ2-3 TRBV5-1 CASSPAVGGGTKDTQYF TGCGCCAGCAGCCCGGCGGTCGGAGGGGGGACAAAAGATACGCAGTATTTT
TRBD2 - TRBJ2-7 TRBV5-1 CASSVQTSGSHEQYF TGCGCCAGCAGCGTCCAGACTAGCGGGAGCCACGAGCAGTACTTC
TRBD2 - TRBJ2-5 TRBV15 CATSLGLAVKTQYF TGTGCCACCAGTTTGGGACTAGCGGTAAAGACCCAGTACTTC
- - TRBJ1-1 TRBV5-1 CASNPVSANTEAFF TGCGCCAGCAACCCAGTGTCAGCGAACACTGAAGCTTTCTTT
- many TRBJ1-1 TRBV11-2 CASSLSLDTEAFF TGTGCCAGCAGCTTAAGCCTGGACACTGAAGCTTTCTTT
- few TRBJ2-1 TRBV5-4 CASSSSRQTGLSYNEQFF TGTGCCAGCAGCTCTAGCCGGCAAACCGGACTATCCTACAATGAGCAGTTCTTC
- - TRBJ2-7 TRBV12-3/TRBV12-4 CASSLAFYRTAYEQYF TGTGCCAGCAGTTTAGCTTTTTACCGGACAGCTTACGAGCAGTACTTC
TRBD1 - TRBJ1-4 TRBV20-1 CSATRDSYNEKLFF TGCAGTGCTACACGGGACAGCTATAATGAAAAACTGTTTTTT
- - TRBJ1-2 TRBV3-1 CASSQLTGNHGYTF TGTGCCAGCAGCCAACTAACAGGGAACCATGGCTACACCTTC
- few TRBJ1-1 TRBV15 CATSRVRYRHEGTEAFF TGTGCCACCAGCAGAGTAAGATACAGGCATGAAGGTACTGAAGCTTTCTTT
- few TRBJ2-1 TRBV20-1 CSARRTGLREQFF TGCAGTGCTAGAAGAACCGGGTTGCGTGAGCAGTTCTTC
- - TRBJ2-7 TRBV5-1 CASNPGSPLYEQYF TGCGCCAGCAACCCCGGGTCGCCCCTATACGAGCAGTACTTC
- many TRBJ2-1 TRBV2 CASRTRNEQFF TGTGCCAGCAGGACCCGGAATGAGCAGTTCTTC
- few TRBJ2-7 TRBV7-2 CASSSINPLSYEQYF TGTGCCAGCAGCTCCATTAACCCCCTCTCCTACGAGCAGTACTTC
TRBD1 few TRBJ1-2 TRBV19 CASSPGQATYGYTF TGTGCCAGTAGCCCGGGACAGGCCACCTATGGCTACACCTTC
- few TRBJ1-2 TRBV12-3/TRBV12-4 CASSLGSAKGGYTF TGTGCCAGCAGTTTAGGATCCGCGAAAGGAGGCTACACCTTC
- - TRBJ2-5 TRBV20-1 CSAIPRGGRETQYF TGCAGTGCTATCCCGAGGGGAGGTCGGGAGACCCAGTACTTC
- - TRBJ2-2 TRBV20-1 CSARDPLVLNTGELFF TGCAGTGCTAGAGATCCGCTAGTACTTAACACCGGGGAGCTGTTTTTT